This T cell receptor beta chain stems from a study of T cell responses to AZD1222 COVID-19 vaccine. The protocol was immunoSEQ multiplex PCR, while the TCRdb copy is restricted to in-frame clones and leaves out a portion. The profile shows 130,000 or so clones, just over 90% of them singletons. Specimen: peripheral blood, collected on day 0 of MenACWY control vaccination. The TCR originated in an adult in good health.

CDR3: CATNYFQETQYF. DNA for the CDR3: TGTGCCACCAATTACTTTCAAGAGACCCAGTACTTC. The V gene is TRBV2, the J gene TRBJ2-5, with D hard to call. Trimming pared 10 bases from V and 2 bases from J, leaving 11 bases between. CDR1 SNHLY and CDR2 FYNNEI come from the germline V gene. CDR3 length: 12 amino acids.